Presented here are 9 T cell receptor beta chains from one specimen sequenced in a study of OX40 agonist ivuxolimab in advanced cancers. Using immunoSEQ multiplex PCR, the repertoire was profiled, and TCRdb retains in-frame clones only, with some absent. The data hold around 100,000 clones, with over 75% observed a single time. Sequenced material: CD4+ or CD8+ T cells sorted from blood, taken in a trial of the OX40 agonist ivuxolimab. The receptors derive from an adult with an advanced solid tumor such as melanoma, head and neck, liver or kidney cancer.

The CDR3 region has the DNA TGCGCCAGCAGCTTGGACCTGGGACAGGGTAACTATGGCTACACCTTC. Amino acids: CASSLDLGQGNYGYTF. The V call is TRBV5-1, the J call TRBJ1-2, with 9 bases aligning to TRBD1. CDR1 and CDR2 from the germline V gene are SGHRS and YFSETQ. The CDR3 extends over 16 amino acids. With V trimmed by 0 bases and J by 1 base, 4 bases remained unmatched.

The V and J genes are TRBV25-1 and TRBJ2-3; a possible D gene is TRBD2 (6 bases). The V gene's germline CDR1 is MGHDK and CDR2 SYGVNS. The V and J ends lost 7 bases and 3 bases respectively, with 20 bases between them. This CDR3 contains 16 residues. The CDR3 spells CASIGSGGYGTDTQYF. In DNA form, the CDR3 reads TGTGCCAGCATTGGTAGCGGAGGATACGGTACAGATACGCAGTATTTT.

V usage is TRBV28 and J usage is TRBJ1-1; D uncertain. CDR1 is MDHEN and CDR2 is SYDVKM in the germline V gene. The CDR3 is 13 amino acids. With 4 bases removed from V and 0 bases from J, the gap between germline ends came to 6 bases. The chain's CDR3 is CASSWLMNTEAFF. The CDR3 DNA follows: TGTGCCAGCAGTTGGTTGATGAACACTGAAGCTTTCTTT. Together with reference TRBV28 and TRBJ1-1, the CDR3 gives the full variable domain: DVKVTQSSRYLVKRTGEKVFLECVQDMDHENMFWYRQDPGLGLRLIYFSYDVKMKEKGDIPEGYSVSREKKERFSLILESASTNQTSMYLCASSWLMNTEAFFGQGTRLTVV.

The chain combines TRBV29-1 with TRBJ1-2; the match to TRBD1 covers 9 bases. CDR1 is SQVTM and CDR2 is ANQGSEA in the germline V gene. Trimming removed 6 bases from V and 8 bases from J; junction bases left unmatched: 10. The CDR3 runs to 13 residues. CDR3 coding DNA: TGCAGCGTAGAGTTACAGGGGGCTGGCGGCTACACCTTC. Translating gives CSVELQGAGGYTF.

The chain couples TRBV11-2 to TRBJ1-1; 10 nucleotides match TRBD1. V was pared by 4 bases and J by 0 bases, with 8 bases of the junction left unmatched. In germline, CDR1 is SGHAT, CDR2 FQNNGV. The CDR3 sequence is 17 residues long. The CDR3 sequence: CASSSGGTGALNTEAFF. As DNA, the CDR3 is TGTGCCAGCAGCTCCGGGGGGACAGGGGCTTTGAACACTGAAGCTTTCTTT.

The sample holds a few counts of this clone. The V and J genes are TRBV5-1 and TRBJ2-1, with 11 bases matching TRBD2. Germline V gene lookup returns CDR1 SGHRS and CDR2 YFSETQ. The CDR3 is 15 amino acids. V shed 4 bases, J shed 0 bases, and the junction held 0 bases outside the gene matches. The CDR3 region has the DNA TGCGCCAGCAGCACTAGCGGGAGCTCCTACAATGAGCAGTTCTTC. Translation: CASSTSGSSYNEQFF.

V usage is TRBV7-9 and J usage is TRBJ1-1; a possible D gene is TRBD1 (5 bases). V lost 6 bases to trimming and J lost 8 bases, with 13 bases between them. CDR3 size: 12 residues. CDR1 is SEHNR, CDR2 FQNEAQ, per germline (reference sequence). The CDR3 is CASSPGFREAFF. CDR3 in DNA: TGTGCCAGCAGTCCAGGGTTTAGGGAAGCTTTCTTT.

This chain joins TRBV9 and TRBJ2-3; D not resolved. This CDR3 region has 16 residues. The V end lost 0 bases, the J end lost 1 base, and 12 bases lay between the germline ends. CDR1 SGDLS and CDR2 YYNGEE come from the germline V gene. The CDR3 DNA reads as TGTGCCAGCAGCGTAGCGGGTCGGTGGGGCACAGATACGCAGTATTTT. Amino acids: CASSVAGRWGTDTQYF.

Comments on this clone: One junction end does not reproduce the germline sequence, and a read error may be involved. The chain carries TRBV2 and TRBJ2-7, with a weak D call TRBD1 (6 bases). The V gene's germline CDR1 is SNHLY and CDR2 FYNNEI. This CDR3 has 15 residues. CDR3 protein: CASSATNGQSSEQYF. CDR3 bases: TGTGCCAGCAGTGCTACCAACGGACAGTCCTCCGAGCAGTACTTC.